This T cell receptor beta chain was sequenced in a study of OX40 agonist ivuxolimab in advanced cancers. Background on the study: Patients took ivuxolimab, an agonistic anti-OX40 (CD134) antibody. The patients received ivuxolimab by intravenous route every 2 weeks at 0.01 to 10 mg/kg.

Details on this clone: No antigen is known for it.

There are 13 residues in the CDR3. CDR1 and CDR2 from the germline V gene are MGHRA and YSYEKL. Trimming cost V 8 bases and J 4 bases; bases outside gene matches: 7. The assay was immunoSEQ multiplex PCR, and TCRdb's table has in-frame clones only and misses some. The sample contains roughly 48,000 clones, around 83% of which appear only once. Whole-study results and caveats: CD4+ and CD8+ blood T cells expanded clonally by week 6 at 0.1 to 3.0 mg/kg.

Sequencing used CD4+ or CD8+ T cells sorted from blood, obtained in a trial of the OX40 agonist ivuxolimab. This TCR came from an adult with an advanced solid tumor such as melanoma, head and neck, liver or kidney cancer. This chain joins TRBV4-1 and TRBJ1-2, with 7 bases that match TRBD1. CDR3 DNA sequence: TGCGCCAGCGGACAGGCAGGGAGCTATGGCTACACCTTC. It yields the protein CASGQAGSYGYTF.